This T cell receptor beta chain was sequenced for a study of cytomegalovirus exposure and HLA in healthy donors. The PCR was carried out with 60 Vbeta primers and 13 Jbeta primers. Assay: immunoSEQ multiplex PCR; the TCRdb copy retains only in-frame clones and omits some. The sample consists of about 150,000 clones, around 75% of them appearing once. The CDR3 length is 15 residues. Trimming took 5 bases from V and 0 from J, leaving 14 bases between them. The germline V gene encodes CDR1 MDHEN and CDR2 SYDVKM. What was sequenced was PBMCs. The J gene is TRBJ2-7, the V gene TRBV28; TRBD2 might be the D (6 bases). This clonotype was sampled from a man aged 25-45 years in good health and CMV-seropositive. For the CDR3, the DNA is TGTGCCAGCAGTACCCTAGCGCTGACCTCCTACGAGCAGTACTTC. It specifies CASSTLALTSYEQYF.